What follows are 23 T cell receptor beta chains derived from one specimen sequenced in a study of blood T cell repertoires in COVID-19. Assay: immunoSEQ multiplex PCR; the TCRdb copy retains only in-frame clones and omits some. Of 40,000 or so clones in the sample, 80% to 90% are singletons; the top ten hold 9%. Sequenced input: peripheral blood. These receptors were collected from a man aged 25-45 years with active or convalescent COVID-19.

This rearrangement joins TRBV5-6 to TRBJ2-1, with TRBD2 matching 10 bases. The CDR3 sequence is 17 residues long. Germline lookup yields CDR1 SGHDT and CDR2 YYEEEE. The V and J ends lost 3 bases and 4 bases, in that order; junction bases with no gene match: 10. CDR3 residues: CASSSQRTSGTYNEQFF. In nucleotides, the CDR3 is TGTGCCAGCAGCTCACAGAGAACTAGCGGGACATACAATGAGCAGTTCTTC.

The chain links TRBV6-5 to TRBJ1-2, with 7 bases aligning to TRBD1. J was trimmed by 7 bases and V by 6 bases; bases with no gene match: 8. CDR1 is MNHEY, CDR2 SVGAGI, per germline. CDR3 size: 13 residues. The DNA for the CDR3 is TGTGCCAGCAGGGATACAGGGGCTGGTGGCTACACCTTC. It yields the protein CASRDTGAGGYTF.

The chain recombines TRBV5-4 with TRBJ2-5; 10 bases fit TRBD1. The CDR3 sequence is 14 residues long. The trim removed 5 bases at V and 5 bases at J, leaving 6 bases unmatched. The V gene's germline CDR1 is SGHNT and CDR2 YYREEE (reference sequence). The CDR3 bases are TGTGCCAGCAGTGGACAGGGGGGTTGGGAGACCCAGTACTTC. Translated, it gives CASSGQGGWETQYF.

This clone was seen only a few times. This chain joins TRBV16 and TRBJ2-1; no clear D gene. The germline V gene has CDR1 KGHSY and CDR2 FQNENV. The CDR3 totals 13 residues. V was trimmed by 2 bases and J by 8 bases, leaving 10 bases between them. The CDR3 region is CASSQDIQDEQFF. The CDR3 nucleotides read TGTGCCAGCAGCCAAGACATCCAGGATGAGCAGTTCTTC.

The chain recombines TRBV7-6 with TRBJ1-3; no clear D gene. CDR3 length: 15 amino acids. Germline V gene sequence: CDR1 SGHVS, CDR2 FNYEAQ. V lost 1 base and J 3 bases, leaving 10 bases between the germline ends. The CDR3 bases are TGTGCCAGCAGCTTAGTTCCGGAGGGTGGAAACACCATATATTTT. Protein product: CASSLVPEGGNTIYF. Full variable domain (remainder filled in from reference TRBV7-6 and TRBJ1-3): GAGVSQSPRYKVTKRGQDVALRCDPISGHVSLYWYRQALGQGPEFLTYFNYEAQQDKSGLPNDRFSAERPEGSISTLTIQRTEQRDSAMYRCASSLVPEGGNTIYFGEGSWLTVV.

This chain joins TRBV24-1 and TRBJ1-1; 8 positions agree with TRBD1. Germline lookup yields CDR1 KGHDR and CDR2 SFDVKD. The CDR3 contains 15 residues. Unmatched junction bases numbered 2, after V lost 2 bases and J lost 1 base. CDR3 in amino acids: CATSDSGTGNTEAFF. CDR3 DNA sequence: TGTGCCACCAGTGATTCCGGGACAGGGAACACTGAAGCTTTCTTT.

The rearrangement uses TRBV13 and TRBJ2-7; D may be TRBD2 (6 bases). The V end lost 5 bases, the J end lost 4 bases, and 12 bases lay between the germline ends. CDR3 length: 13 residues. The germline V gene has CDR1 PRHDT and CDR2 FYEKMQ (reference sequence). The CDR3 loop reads CASSRLDLYEQYF. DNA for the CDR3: TGTGCCAGCAGCCGACTAGACCTGTACGAGCAGTACTTC.

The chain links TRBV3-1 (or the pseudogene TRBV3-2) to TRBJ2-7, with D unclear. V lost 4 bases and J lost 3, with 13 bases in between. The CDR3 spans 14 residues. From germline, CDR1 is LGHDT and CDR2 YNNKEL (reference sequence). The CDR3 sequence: CASSPLPHNYEQYV. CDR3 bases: TGTGCCAGCAGCCCTCTTCCACACAACTACGAGCAGTACGTC.

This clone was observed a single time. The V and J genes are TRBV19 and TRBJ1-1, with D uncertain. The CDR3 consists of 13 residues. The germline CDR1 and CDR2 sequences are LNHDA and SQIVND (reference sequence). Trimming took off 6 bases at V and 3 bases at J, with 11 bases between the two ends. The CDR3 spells CASSEGRDTEAFF. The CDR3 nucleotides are TGTGCCAGTAGCGAGGGTCGGGACACTGAAGCTTTCTTT. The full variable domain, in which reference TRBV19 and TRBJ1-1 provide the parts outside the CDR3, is DGGITQSPKYLFRKEGQNVTLSCEQNLNHDAMYWYRQDPGQGLRLIYYSQIVNDFQKGDIAEGYSVSREKKESFPLTVTSAQKNPTAFYLCASSEGRDTEAFFGQGTRLTVV.

The CDR3 coding sequence is TGTGCCAGTAGTATAGATTCACCAGGGGTCCACTCCTACGAGCAGTACGTC. It translates to CASSIDSPGVHSYEQYV. V gene TRBV19 combines with J gene TRBJ2-7, with a tentative D call TRBD1 (6 bases). V lost 0 bases, J lost 0 bases, and 15 bases lay in between. Looked up from germline, CDR1 is LNHDA and CDR2 is SQIVND (reference sequence). The CDR3 extends over 17 amino acids.

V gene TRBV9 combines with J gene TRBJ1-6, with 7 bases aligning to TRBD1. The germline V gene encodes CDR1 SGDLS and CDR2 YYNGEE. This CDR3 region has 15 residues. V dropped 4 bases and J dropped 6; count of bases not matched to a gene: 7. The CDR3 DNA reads TGTGCCAGCAGCCCCTCGACAGGGTCTAATTCACCCCTCCACTTT. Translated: CASSPSTGSNSPLHF.

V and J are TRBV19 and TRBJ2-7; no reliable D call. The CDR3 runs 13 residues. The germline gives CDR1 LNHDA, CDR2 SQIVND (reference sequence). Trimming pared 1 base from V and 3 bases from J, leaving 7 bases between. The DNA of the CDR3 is TGTGCCAGTAGTATAGGCGCCGGCTACGAGCAGTACTTC. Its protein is CASSIGAGYEQYF.

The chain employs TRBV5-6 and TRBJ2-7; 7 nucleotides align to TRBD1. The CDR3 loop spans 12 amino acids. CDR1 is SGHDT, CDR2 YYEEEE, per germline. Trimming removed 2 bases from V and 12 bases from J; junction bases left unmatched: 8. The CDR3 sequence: CASSLTQGRRYF. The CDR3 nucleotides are TGTGCCAGCAGCTTAACACAGGGGCGACGGTACTTC.

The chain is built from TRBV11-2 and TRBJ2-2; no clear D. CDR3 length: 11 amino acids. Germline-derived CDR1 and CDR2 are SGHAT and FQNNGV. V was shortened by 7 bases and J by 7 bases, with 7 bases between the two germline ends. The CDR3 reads CASKLVGELFF. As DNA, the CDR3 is TGTGCCAGCAAGTTAGTCGGGGAGCTGTTTTTT.

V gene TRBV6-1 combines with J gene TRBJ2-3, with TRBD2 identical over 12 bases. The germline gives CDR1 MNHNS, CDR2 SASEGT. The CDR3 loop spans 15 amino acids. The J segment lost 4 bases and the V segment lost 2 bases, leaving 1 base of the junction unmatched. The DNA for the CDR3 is TGTGCCAGCAGTGAACTAGCGGGGGGGCCAGATACGCAGTATTTT. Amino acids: CASSELAGGPDTQYF.

This CDR3 reads CASLRTSGRGVLYNEQFF. CDR3 DNA: TGTGCTAGCCTCAGGACTAGCGGGAGAGGGGTCCTCTACAATGAGCAGTTCTTC. This chain uses TRBV12-5 with TRBJ2-1; 13 bases align to TRBD2. V was pared by 9 bases and J by 3 bases, with 14 bases of the junction left unmatched. In germline, CDR1 is LGHNT, CDR2 FRNRAP. The CDR3 is made up of 18 amino acids. Filled out from reference TRBV12-5 and TRBJ2-1, the complete variable domain reads DARVTQTPRHKVTEMGQEVTMRCQPILGHNTVFWYRQTMMQGLELLAYFRNRAPLDDSGMPKDRFSAEMPDATLATLKIQPSEPRDSAVYFCASLRTSGRGVLYNEQFFGPGTRLTVL.

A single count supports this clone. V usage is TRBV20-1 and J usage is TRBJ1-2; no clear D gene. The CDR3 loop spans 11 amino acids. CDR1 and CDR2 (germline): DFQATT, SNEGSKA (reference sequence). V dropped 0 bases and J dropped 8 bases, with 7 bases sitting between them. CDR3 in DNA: TGCAGTGCTAGAGATGGGGAGGGCTACACCTTC. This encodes CSARDGEGYTF.

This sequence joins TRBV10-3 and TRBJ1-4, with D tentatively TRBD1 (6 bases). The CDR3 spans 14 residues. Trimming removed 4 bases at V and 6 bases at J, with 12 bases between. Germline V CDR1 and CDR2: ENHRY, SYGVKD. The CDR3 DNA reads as TGTGCCATCAGTGGCGGGGGCTCGTATGAAAAACTGTTTTTT. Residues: CAISGGGSYEKLFF.

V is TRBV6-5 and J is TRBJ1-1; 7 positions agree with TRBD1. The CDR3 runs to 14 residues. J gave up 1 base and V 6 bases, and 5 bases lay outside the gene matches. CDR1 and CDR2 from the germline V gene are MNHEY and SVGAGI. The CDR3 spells CASSYRDRNTEAFF. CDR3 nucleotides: TGTGCCAGCAGCTACCGGGACAGGAACACTGAAGCTTTCTTT.

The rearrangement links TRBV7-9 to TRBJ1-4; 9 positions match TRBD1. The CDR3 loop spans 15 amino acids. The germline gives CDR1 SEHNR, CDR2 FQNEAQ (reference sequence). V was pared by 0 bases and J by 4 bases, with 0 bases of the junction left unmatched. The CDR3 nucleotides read TGTGCCAGCAGCTTAGCGGGACAGGGTAATGAAAAACTGTTTTTT. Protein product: CASSLAGQGNEKLFF.

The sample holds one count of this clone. CDR3 in amino acids: CASSWPGQSYEQYF. DNA for the CDR3: TGTGCCAGCAGTTGGCCGGGACAGTCCTACGAGCAGTACTTC. This sequence joins TRBV28 and TRBJ2-7, with 7 positions matching TRBD1. This CDR3 contains 14 residues. Germline values: CDR1 MDHEN, CDR2 SYDVKM. Trimming took 4 bases from V and 1 from J; bases not matched to a gene: 4.

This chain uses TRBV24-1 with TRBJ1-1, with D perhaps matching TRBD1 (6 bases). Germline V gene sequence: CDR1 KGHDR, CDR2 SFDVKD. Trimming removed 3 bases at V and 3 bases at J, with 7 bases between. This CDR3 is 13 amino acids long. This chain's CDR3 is CATSDNRDTEAFF. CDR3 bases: TGTGCCACCAGTGATAACAGGGACACTGAAGCTTTCTTT.

The CDR3 DNA sequence: TGTGCCAGCAGTTTACTTTCGGTAGATACGCAGTATTTT. Protein product: CASSLLSVDTQYF. This chain joins TRBV27 and TRBJ2-3; no clear D. This CDR3 contains 13 residues. The V and J ends lost 2 bases and 5 bases respectively, with 8 bases between them. CDR1 and CDR2 from the germline V gene are MNHEY and SMNVEV (reference sequence).